This T cell receptor (beta chain) was recovered during a study of shared clonotypes between healthy human individuals (dated by TCRdb to 2020 to 2021). About the investigation overall: The cohort included three men and a couple of women between 18 and 49 years of age. Blood TCR repertoires of five healthy adults were deeply sequenced to estimate repertoire size and the extent of clonotype sharing between individuals. For each donor, CD4 naive and CD4 memory were each run on three plates, CD8 naive on two plates, and CD8 memory on one plate. Leukapheresis yielded between about 0.85 and 10 billion PBMCs per donor. Different laboratories and diverse techniques were used to prepare libraries and sequence TCR repertoires, to increase sequencing depth and limit assay-specific biases. Results and caveats for the whole study, not just this receptor: Across a few donors, 4.5% to 6.5% of naive CD4, approximately 3.6% of naive CD8, 2% to 2.5% of memory CD4, and roughly 0.41% of memory CD8 clonotypes were shared. Even with the large sequencing depth, rarefaction of the sorted-subset datasets indicated that sequencing was incomplete. Larger estimated clonotype richness was generally found for naive subsets than for memory subsets. Sampling was limited to blood, and TCR repertoires in tissue likely differ from TCR repertoires in blood. Clonotypes shared by all four sorted-subset donors showed higher generation probabilities than non-shared clonotypes. Because the study included a small number of donors, the genetic and exposure-history diversity represented was limited. Pairwise subsampling led to the expectation that sequencing depth would affect the degree of clonotype sharing among donors.

The donors were healthy, HIV-negative adults with no recently reported acute infections or vaccinations. Every donor was a Caucasian adult living in Nashville, Tennessee, USA. CD4+ T cells were enriched by magnetic negative selection; naive cells were then positively selected on CD45RA, and the negative fraction formed the memory subset. After blood collection by leukapheresis, PBMCs were isolated using Ficoll-Histopaque density gradient centrifugation and then cryopreserved in the vapor phase of liquid nitrogen. Analytical flow cytometry was used to check the purity and quantity of each magnetically sorted T cell population. Genomic DNA was isolated from every sorted fraction and measured by UV absorbance on a Nanodrop 2000c. TCR CDR3 regions were amplified from genomic DNA by multiplex PCR using the deep immunoSEQ assay. Extracted genomic DNA from each cell subset was distributed evenly across all wells of several immunoSEQ 96-well plates, and each plate was treated as a replicate. Each replicate PCR for sorted subsets received around 0.2 ug genomic DNA, equal to 28,000 or so T cell genomes. Purified libraries were quantified with a Qubit 3.0 fluorometer, sized on a Bioanalyzer 2100, and re-quantified with the KAPA Library Quantification kit. Each immunoSEQ 96-well plate was sequenced on its own single-read 150-cycle Illumina NextSeq 550 flow cell. Regarding the original processing steps: Because the immunoSEQ output held only junctional sequences and lacked quality scores, the filtering could not match the filtering applied to full-length reads. Sequences were annotated with PyIR, a Python wrapper for IgBLAST v1.9, and V/J genes and CDR3 were assigned using IMGT germline references. Reads were removed for weak V/J assignments (E-value above 1e-6), missing CDR3, stop codons, out-of-frame junctions, or ambiguous translated residues. V3J clonotypes were defined by identical inferred V gene, J gene, and CDR3 amino acid sequence. To compute the percentage overlap between repertoires, the number of shared unique clonotypes was divided by the size of the smaller repertoire. Three approaches were used to assess repertoire richness: RTK rarefaction, the Chao1 estimator, and Recon v2.1 estimates of unobserved clonotypes. OLGA was used to compute generation probabilities for all TCRbeta clonotypes that the gDNA method yielded from a handful of donors. TCRdb provides this immuneACCESS table in a form limited to in-frame rearrangements. Some clones are lacking; in checked studies, under half of them reflect an unresolved V gene, and why the rest are absent is not known. V, J and clone size are taken as reported in that table, and D and trimming were inferred from the DNA itself. A total of 2 million to 2.5 million clones appear in this sample, approximately 95% of them only once. The biggest ten clones account for about 0.41% of the sample.

Concerning this clone itself: Its antigen is not yet known. No much larger clonotype is one base removed from it; base qualities were not supplied.

Sequenced sample: naive CD4+ T cells from PBMCs. The cell subset or site label, read with the paper, signifies: CD45RA+ positively selected. This TCR was recovered from a man aged 18-30 years in good health. Some clones in this sample may be carry-over from other donors' samples.

CDR3 reads: CASSLTGRRAGYTF. DNA sequence: TGTGCCAGCAGTTTAACAGGGCGCAGGGCTGGCTACACCTTC. Recombination joined TRBV28 with TRBJ1-2; TRBD1 is perhaps the D gene, given 6 matching bases. The germline V gene provides CDR1 MDHEN and CDR2 SYDVKM. Trimming costs V 2 bases and J 7 bases, and their ends lie 14 bases apart. The CDR3 runs 14 amino acids, cysteine and phenylalanine included. The only DNA kept is the CDR3, 42 bases in frame from the first base.